This T cell receptor beta chain was sequenced during a study of blood T cell repertoires in COVID-19. Study overall: Specimens from acute and convalescent COVID-19 originated in the United States, Italy and Spain. Sources were T cells, B-cell-depleted T cells, or PBMCs; the material itself was cDNA or gDNA.

The CDR3 consists of 12 residues. After removal of 7 bases from V and 4 bases from J, the junction contained 3 bases not matched to a gene. Germline CDR1 LNHDA, CDR2 SQIVND (reference sequence). In the study's own analysis: It was from reference gene primer amplification that nucleated cell counts were estimated. Libraries were prepared by immunoSEQ multiplex PCR; TCRdb keeps only in-frame clonotypes and omits some of them. The V and J calls and the clone size are those of that table, but D and trimming were determined from the DNA. In the table there are hundreds of thousands of clones, approximately 86% of which are singletons.

The source is a woman in her fifties or sixties who had recovered from COVID-19. The genes are TRBV19 and TRBJ1-1; 7 nucleotides match TRBD1. Sequencing input: peripheral blood. DNA for the CDR3: TGTGCCAGTACAGGGGGTCGCACTGAAGCTTTCTTT. This translates into CASTGGRTEAFF.